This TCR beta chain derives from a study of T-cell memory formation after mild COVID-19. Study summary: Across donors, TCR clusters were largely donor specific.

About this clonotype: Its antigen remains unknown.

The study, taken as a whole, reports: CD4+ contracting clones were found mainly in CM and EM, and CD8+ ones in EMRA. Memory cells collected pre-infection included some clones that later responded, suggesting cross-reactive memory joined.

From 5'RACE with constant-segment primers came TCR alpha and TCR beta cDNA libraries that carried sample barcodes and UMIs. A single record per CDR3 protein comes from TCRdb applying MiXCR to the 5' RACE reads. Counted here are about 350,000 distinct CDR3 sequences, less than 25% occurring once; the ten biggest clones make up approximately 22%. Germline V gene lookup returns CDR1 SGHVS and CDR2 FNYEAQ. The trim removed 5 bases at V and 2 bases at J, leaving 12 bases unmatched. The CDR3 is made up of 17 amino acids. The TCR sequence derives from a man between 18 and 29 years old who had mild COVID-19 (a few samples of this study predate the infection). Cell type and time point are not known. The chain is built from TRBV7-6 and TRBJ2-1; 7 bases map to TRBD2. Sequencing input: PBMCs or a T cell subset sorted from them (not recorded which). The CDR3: CASSLRPRGGTYNEQFF. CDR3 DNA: TGTGCCAGCAGCCTACGCCCCCGCGGGGGAACCTACAATGAGCAGTTCTTC.